This T cell receptor beta chain is from a study of beta chain features in type 1 diabetes. Across the study: Over all samples combined, around 110 million sorted cells were examined.

Study findings and constraints: Shortening of TCRB CDR3s, moderate but significant, appeared in all four CD4+ subsets of Type 1 diabetes patients. Patients' naive, central memory and regulatory TCRB repertoires appeared more alike than those of healthy donors.

The CDR3 has 13 amino acids. Germline V gene data show CDR1 as LNHDA and CDR2 as SQIVND (reference sequence). V was trimmed by 7 bases and J by 1 base, leaving 10 bases between them. The whole isolated RNA underwent reverse transcription, so sequencing captured expressed TCRB transcripts. Sequencing was performed with immunoSEQ multiplex PCR; in TCRdb, only in-frame clones are kept and a portion is missing. The sample records 450,000 or so clones, roughly an eighth being singletons. A word on this clone: Its target is unknown.

The chain combines TRBV19 with TRBJ2-5; D not resolved. Material: naive CD4+ T cells from blood. This receptor was identified in a young woman in good health. CDR3 nucleotide sequence: TGTGCCAGTAAAGGACGGTTCCAAGAGACCCAGTACTTC. It translates to CASKGRFQETQYF.